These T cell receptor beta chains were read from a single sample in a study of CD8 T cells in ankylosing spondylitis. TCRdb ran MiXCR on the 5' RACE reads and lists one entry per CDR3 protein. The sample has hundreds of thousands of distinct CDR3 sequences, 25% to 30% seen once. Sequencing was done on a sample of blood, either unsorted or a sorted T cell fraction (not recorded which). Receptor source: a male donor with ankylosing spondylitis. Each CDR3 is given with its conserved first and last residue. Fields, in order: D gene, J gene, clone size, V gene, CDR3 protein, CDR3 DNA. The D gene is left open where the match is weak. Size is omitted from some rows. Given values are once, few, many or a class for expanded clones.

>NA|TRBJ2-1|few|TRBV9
CASSGGGGSYNEQFF
TGTGCCAGCAGCGGGGGTGGAGGGTCTTACAATGAGCAGTTCTTC
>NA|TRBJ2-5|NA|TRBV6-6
CASRRTETQYF
TGTGCCAGCAGACGGACCGAGACCCAGTACTTC
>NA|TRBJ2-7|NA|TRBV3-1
CASSQTGGSYEQYF
TGTGCCAGCAGCCAGACAGGTGGGTCCTACGAGCAGTACTTC
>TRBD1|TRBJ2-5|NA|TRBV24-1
CATSDYRTGARETQYF
TGTGCCACCAGTGATTATCGGACAGGGGCCCGAGAGACCCAGTACTTC
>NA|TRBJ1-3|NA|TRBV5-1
CASSTDGGNTIYF
TGCGCCAGCAGCACCGATGGAGGAAACACCATATATTTT
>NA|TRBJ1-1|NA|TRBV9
CASSAIPMNTEAFF
TGTGCCAGCAGCGCCATCCCCATGAACACTGAAGCTTTCTTT
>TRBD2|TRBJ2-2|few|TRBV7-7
CASSFSGSSGGELFF
TGTGCCAGCAGCTTCAGCGGGAGTAGTGGCGGGGAGCTGTTTTTT
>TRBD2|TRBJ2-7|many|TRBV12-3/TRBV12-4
CASSSPGTSGKYEQYF
TGTGCCAGCAGTTCCCCCGGGACTAGCGGGAAATACGAGCAGTACTTC
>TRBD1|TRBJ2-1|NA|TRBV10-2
CASIPQGLGRTYNEQFF
TGCGCCAGCATCCCACAGGGGCTAGGACGTACTTACAATGAGCAGTTCTTC
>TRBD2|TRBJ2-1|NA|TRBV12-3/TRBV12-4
CASSLRGGKYNEQFF
TGTGCCAGCAGTTTAAGGGGAGGGAAATACAATGAGCAGTTCTTC
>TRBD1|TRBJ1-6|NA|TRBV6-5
CASSYTGGQGAQSPLHF
TGTGCCAGCAGTTACACGGGAGGACAGGGGGCTCAGTCACCCCTCCACTTT
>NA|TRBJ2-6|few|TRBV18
CASSATGQANGANVLTF
TGTGCCAGCTCAGCTACCGGGCAGGCGAACGGGGCCAACGTCCTGACTTTC
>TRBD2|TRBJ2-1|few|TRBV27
CASSGSSGSRGEQFF
TGTGCCAGCAGTGGGTCTAGCGGGAGTAGGGGTGAGCAGTTCTTC
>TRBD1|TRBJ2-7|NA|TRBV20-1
CSAGDRGYEQYF
TGCAGTGCGGGAGACAGGGGTTACGAGCAGTACTTC
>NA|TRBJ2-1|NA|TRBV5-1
CASTRLGKSYNEQFF
TGCGCCAGCACAAGACTGGGGAAGTCCTACAATGAGCAGTTCTTC
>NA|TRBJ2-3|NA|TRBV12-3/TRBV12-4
CASSLPGNTDTQYF
TGTGCCAGCAGTTTACCCGGGAACACAGATACGCAGTATTTT
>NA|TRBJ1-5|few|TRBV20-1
CSARDGSGMGQPQHF
TGCAGTGCTAGAGATGGGTCTGGGATGGGTCAGCCCCAGCATTTT
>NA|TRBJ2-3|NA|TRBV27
CASSPGPLPDTQYF
TGTGCCAGCAGTCCGGGACCCCTCCCAGATACGCAGTATTTT
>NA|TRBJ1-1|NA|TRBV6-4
CASAKSWGTGTEAFF
TGTGCCAGCGCAAAAAGTTGGGGGACCGGGACTGAAGCTTTCTTT
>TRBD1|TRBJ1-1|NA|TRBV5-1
CASSLGTGGFGTEAFF
TGCGCCAGCAGCTTGGGGACAGGGGGCTTTGGCACTGAAGCTTTCTTT
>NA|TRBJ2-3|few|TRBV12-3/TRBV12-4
CASSPDWGTQYF
TGTGCCAGCAGCCCCGACTGGGGGACGCAGTATTTT
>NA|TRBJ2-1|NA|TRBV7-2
CASSPRATLSYNEQFF
TGTGCCAGCAGCCCGAGGGCGACCTTATCCTACAATGAGCAGTTCTTC
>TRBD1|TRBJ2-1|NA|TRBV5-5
CASCPRTGFYNEQFF
TGTGCCAGCTGCCCAAGGACAGGTTTTTACAATGAGCAGTTCTTC
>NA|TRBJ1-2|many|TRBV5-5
CASSLEPSINYGYTF
TGTGCCAGCAGCTTGGAACCCAGCATAAACTATGGCTACACCTTC
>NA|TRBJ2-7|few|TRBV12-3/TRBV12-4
CASSLQAGTIHEQYF
TGTGCCAGCAGTTTACAGGCAGGGACGATACACGAGCAGTACTTC
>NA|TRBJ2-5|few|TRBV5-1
CASQAEVRETQYF
TGCGCCAGCCAAGCGGAGGTCCGGGAGACCCAGTACTTC
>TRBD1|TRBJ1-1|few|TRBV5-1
CASTLGTGETEAFF
TGCGCCAGCACCCTCGGGACAGGGGAGACTGAAGCTTTCTTT
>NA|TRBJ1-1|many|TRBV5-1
CASSLDRMNTEAFF
TGTGCCAGCAGCTTAGACAGAATGAACACTGAAGCTTTCTTT
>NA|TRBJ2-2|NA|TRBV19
CASSAQGPGELFF
TGTGCCAGTAGTGCCCAGGGCCCCGGGGAGCTGTTTTTT
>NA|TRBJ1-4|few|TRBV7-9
CASSLEGEQRTIF
TGTGCCAGCAGCTTAGAAGGGGAACAAAGGACGATTTTT
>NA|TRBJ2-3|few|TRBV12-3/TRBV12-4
CASSLALGSRGTDTQYF
TGTGCCAGCAGTTTAGCGCTGGGTAGCAGGGGCACAGATACGCAGTATTTT
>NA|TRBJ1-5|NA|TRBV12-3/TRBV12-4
CASSYDRHQPQHF
TGTGCCAGCAGTTACGACAGACATCAGCCCCAGCATTTT
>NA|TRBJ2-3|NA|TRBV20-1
CSATRRRERPDTQYF
TGCAGTGCTACCCGACGAAGAGAGAGGCCGGATACGCAGTATTTT
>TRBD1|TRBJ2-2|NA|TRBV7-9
CASTTDAGTGLTGELFF
TGTGCCAGCACCACGGACGCCGGGACAGGACTCACCGGGGAGCTGTTTTTT
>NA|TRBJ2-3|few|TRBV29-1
CSVDTGSTDTQYF
TGCAGCGTTGATACGGGGAGCACAGATACGCAGTATTTT
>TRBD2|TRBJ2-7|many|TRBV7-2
CASSLIAGSTSYEQYF
TGTGCCAGCAGCCTCATAGCGGGAAGTACTTCCTACGAGCAGTACTTC
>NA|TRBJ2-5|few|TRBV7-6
CASSFSGETQYF
TGTGCCAGCAGCTTTAGCGGAGAGACCCAGTACTTC
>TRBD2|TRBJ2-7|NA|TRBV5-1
CASSWNLAGGPRSYEQYF
TGCGCCAGCAGCTGGAACCTAGCGGGAGGACCGCGTTCCTACGAGCAGTACTTC
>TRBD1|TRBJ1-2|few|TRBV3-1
CASSLRGQGLKGYTF
TGTGCCAGCAGCTTACGCGGACAGGGACTCAAAGGCTACACCTTC
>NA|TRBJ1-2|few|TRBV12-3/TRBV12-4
CASSPGGRGYGYTF
TGTGCCAGCAGCCCGGGGGGGCGCGGCTATGGCTACACCTTC
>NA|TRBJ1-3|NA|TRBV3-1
CASSQGTIGNTIYF
TGTGCCAGCAGCCAAGGGACTATCGGAAACACCATATATTTT
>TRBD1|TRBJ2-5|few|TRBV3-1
CASSQVQGDVTQYF
TGTGCCAGCAGCCAAGTTCAGGGGGATGTCACCCAGTACTTC
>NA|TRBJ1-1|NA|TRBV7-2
CASSFAQNTEAFF
TGTGCCAGCAGCTTTGCTCAGAACACTGAAGCTTTCTTT
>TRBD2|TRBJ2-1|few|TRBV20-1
CSARVGGANEQFF
TGCAGTGCTAGGGTGGGAGGGGCCAATGAGCAGTTCTTC
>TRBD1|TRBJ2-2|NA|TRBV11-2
CASSGRQGHTGELFF
TGTGCCAGCAGCGGGCGACAGGGCCACACCGGGGAGCTGTTTTTT
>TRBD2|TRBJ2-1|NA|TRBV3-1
CASSHRLAKSYNEQFF
TGTGCCAGCAGCCATCGACTAGCGAAATCCTACAATGAGCAGTTCTTC
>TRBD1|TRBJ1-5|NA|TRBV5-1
CASSSGQGPNQPQHF
TGCGCCAGCAGCTCCGGACAGGGACCAAATCAGCCCCAGCATTTT
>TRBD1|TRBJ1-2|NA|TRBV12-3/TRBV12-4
CASNDRGRLGYGYTF
TGTGCCAGCAATGACAGGGGGCGGTTAGGCTATGGCTACACCTTC
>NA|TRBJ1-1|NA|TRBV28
CASKQGLGHTEAFF
TGTGCCAGCAAGCAGGGGCTAGGCCACACTGAAGCTTTCTTT
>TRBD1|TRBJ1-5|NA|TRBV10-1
CASSESTGWDQPQHF
TGCGCCAGCAGTGAGTCGACAGGGTGGGATCAGCCCCAGCATTTT
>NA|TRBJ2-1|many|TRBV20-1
CSAKRLADSYNEQFF
TGCAGTGCTAAACGACTCGCCGACTCCTACAATGAGCAGTTCTTC
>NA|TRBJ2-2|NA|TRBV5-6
CASGLRPGKAGQLTGELFF
TGTGCCAGCGGCCTTCGCCCCGGGAAGGCGGGACAACTCACCGGGGAGCTGTTTTTT
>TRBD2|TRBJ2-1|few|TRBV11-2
CASSSVERGYNEQFF
TGTGCCAGCAGCTCGGTCGAGCGGGGGTACAATGAGCAGTTCTTC
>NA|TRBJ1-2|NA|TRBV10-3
CAISAQVDDLAGYTF
TGTGCCATCAGTGCGCAGGTGGACGATCTGGCTGGCTACACCTTC
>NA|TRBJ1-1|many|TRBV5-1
CASSLKQSGTEAFF
TGCGCCAGCAGCTTAAAACAGAGTGGCACTGAAGCTTTCTTT
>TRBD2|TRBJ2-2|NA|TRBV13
CASVPSGRADTGELFF
TGTGCCAGCGTCCCTAGCGGGAGGGCCGACACCGGGGAGCTGTTTTTT
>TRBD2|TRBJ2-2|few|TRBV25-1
CASSEYRSGGYTGELFF
TGTGCCAGCAGTGAATATAGAAGCGGGGGGTACACCGGGGAGCTGTTTTTT
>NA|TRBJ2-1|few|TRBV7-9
CAIPEGLVYNEQFF
TGTGCCATCCCTGAGGGACTGGTCTACAATGAGCAGTTCTTC
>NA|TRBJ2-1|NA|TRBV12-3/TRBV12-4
CASSLKLEQFF
TGTGCCAGCAGTTTGAAGCTTGAGCAGTTCTTC
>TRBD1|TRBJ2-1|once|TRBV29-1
CSAMDRRSNNEQFF
TGCAGCGCCATGGACAGGCGGTCTAACAATGAGCAGTTCTTC